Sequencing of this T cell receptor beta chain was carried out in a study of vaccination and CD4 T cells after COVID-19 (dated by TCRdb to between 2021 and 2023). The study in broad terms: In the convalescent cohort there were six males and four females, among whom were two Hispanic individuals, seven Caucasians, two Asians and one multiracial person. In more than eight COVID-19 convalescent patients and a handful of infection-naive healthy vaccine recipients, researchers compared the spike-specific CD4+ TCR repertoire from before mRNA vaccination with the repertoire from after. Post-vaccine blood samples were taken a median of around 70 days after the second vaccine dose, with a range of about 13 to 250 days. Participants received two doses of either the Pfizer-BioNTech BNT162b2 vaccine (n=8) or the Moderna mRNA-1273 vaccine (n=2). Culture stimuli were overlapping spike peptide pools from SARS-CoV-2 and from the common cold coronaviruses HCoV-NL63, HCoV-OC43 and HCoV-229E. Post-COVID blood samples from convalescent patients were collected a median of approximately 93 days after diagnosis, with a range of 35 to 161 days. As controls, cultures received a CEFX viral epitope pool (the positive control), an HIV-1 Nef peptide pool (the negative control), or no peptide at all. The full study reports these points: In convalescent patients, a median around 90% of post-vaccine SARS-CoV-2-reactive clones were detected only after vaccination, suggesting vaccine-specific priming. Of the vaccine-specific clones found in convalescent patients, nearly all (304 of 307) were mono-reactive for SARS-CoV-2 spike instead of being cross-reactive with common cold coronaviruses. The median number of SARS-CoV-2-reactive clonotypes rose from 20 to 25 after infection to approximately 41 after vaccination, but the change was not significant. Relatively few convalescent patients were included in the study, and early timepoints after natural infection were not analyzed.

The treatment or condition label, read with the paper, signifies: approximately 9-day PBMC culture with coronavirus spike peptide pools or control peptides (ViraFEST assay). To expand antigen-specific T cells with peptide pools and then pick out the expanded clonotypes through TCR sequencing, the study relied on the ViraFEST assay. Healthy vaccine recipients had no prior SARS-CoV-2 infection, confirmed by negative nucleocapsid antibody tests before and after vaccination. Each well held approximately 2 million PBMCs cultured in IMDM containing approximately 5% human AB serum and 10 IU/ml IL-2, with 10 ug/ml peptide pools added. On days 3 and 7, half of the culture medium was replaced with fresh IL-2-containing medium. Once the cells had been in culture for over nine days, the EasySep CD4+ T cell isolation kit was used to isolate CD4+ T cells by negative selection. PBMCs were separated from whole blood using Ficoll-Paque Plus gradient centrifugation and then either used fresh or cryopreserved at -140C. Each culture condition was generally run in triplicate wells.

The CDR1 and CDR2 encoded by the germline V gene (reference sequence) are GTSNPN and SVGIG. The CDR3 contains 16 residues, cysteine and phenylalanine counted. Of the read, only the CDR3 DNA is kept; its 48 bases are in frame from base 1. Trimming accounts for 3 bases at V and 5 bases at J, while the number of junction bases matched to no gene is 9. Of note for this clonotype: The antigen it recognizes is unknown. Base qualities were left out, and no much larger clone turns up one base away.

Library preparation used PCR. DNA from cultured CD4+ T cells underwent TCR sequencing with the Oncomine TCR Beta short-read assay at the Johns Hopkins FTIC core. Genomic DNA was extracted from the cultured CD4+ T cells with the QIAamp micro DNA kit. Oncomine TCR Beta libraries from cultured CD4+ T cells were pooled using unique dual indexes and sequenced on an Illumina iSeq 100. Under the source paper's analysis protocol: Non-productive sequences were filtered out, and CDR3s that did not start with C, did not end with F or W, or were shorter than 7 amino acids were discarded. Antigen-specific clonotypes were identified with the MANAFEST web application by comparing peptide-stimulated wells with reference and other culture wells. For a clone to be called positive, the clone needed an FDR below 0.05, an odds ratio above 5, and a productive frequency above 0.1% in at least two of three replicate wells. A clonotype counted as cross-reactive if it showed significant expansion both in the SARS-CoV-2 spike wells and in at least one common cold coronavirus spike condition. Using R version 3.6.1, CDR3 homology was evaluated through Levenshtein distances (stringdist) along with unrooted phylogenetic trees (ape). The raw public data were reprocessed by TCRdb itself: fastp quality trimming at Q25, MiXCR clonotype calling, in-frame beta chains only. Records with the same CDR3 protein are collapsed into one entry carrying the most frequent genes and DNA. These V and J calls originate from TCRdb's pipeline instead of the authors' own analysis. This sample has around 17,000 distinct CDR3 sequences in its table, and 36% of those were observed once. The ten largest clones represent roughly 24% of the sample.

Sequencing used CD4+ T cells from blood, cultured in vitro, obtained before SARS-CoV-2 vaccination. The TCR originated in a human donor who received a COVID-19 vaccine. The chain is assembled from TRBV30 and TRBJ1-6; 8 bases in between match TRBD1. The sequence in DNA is TGTGCCTGGAGCGCCCGGACAGGGCGAAATAATTCACCCCTCCACTTT. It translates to CAWSARTGRNNSPLHF.